This T cell receptor (beta chain) was sequenced for a study of persistence of HIV-infected CD4 T cells. To note about this clone: The target antigen is unknown.

Regarding the study as a whole: Compared with CD3/CD28-stimulated cells, CMV- and Gag-responding cells showed lower TCRbeta richness.

Sequencing used immunoSEQ version 4 in survey mode. Assay: immunoSEQ multiplex PCR; the TCRdb copy retains only in-frame clones and omits some. The sample has tens of thousands of clones; 82% are singletons. Lysates of CMV-infected fibroblasts at around 9.8 ug/mL stimulated these cells. CD40L/CD69 double-negative CD45RO-high memory CD4+ T cells were collected. CDR3 length equals 11 residues. Germline CDR1 and CDR2: LGHDT and YNNKEL (reference sequence). Trimming cost V 3 bases and J 4 bases, with 3 bases left between them. The receptor comes from an adult woman with HIV who was CMV-seropositive. The starting material was CD4+ T cells sorted from PBMCs after approximately 19-hour stimulation, obtained from a patient who received antiretroviral therapy. V is TRBV3-1 (or the pseudogene TRBV3-2) and J is TRBJ1-1; D is unclear. The CDR3 sequence is CASSQGTEAFF. DNA of the CDR3: TGTGCCAGCAGCCAGGGCACTGAAGCTTTCTTT.